These T cell receptor beta chains were read from a single sample in a study of post-analysis software for immune sequencing data. TCRdb independently ran MiXCR on the PCR reads; one entry per CDR3 protein. The repertoire holds about 460,000 distinct CDR3 sequences, with roughly 45% as singletons. Sequencing was performed on blood. The receptors stem from a girl aged 5 to 17 with multiple sclerosis. Each CDR3 is given with its conserved first and last residue. Each record gives: J gene, D gene, clone size, V gene, CDR3 protein, CDR3 DNA. The D gene is left open where the match is weak. Clone size is stated in some rows and not others, as once, few, many or a class when expanded.

TRBJ2-7 TRBD1 . TRBV6-5 CASSYRTGEAYEQYF TGTGCCAGCAGTTACCGGACAGGGGAGGCGTACGAGCAGTACTTC
TRBJ2-7 . few TRBV4-1 CASSQGVGGSYEQYF TGCGCCAGCAGCCAGGGCGTTGGGGGATCGTACGAGCAGTACTTC
TRBJ2-7 . few TRBV7-9 CASSFRGGAESSYEQYF TGTGCCAGCAGCTTCCGCGGTGGAGCGGAAAGCTCCTACGAGCAGTACTTC
TRBJ2-7 TRBD2 few TRBV29-1 CSCTSENYEQYF TGCAGCTGCACTAGCGAGAACTACGAGCAGTACTTC
TRBJ1-4 TRBD1 . TRBV6-2/TRBV6-3 CATKGRDRRVTANEKLFF TGTGCCACCAAGGGCCGGGACAGGAGGGTTACGGCTAATGAAAAACTGTTTTTT
TRBJ2-7 . . TRBV20-1 CSAQHRRDSYEQYF TGCAGTGCTCAACACCGGCGGGATAGCTACGAGCAGTACTTC
TRBJ2-7 TRBD2 few TRBV7-2 CASSLGGTTTYEQYF TGTGCCAGCAGCTTAGGAGGGACTACAACATACGAGCAGTACTTC
TRBJ2-6 . . TRBV7-3 CASSITSYRANVLTF TGTGCCAGCAGCATCACTAGCTATCGGGCCAACGTCCTGACTTTC
TRBJ2-1 TRBD2 . TRBV20-1 CSAISGTSGSPEQFF TGCAGCGCAATATCCGGGACTAGCGGGAGTCCTGAGCAGTTCTTC
TRBJ2-7 . . TRBV7-2 CASSLDVEEQYF TGTGCCAGCAGCTTAGATGTTGAAGAGCAGTACTTC
TRBJ2-1 . once TRBV7-2 CASSPNSHEQFF TGTGCCAGCAGTCCAAATAGCCATGAGCAGTTCTTC
TRBJ1-6 . . TRBV20-1 CSAPEEGDAPLHF TGCAGTGCTCCAGAGGAGGGCGACGCACCCCTCCACTTT
TRBJ1-2 . few TRBV5-1 CASSLEPGTIGYTF TGCGCCAGCAGCTTGGAACCGGGGACGATCGGCTACACCTTC
TRBJ1-1 TRBD1 . TRBV3-1 CASSPQGGRGEAFF TGTGCCAGCAGCCCGCAGGGGGGACGAGGTGAAGCTTTCTTT
TRBJ2-7 . . TRBV7-2 CASSSYPQMRAEQYF TGTGCCAGCAGCTCATACCCACAGATGCGGGCCGAGCAGTACTTC
TRBJ2-7 TRBD1 . TRBV3-1 CASSPQTGDAYEQYF TGTGCCAGCAGCCCCCAGACAGGGGATGCCTACGAGCAGTACTTC
TRBJ1-6 TRBD1 once TRBV28 CASRGQVYSPLHF TGTGCCAGCAGAGGACAGGTTTATTCACCCCTCCACTTT
TRBJ2-7 TRBD1 . TRBV28 CASSSGQYRGLYEQYF TGTGCCAGCAGTTCCGGTCAGTACAGGGGATTGTACGAGCAGTACTTC